This T cell receptor beta chain was profiled in a study of blood T cell repertoires in COVID-19. On the study more broadly: The United States, Italy and Spain were the sources of the acute and convalescent COVID-19 samples. Sources were T cells, B-cell-depleted T cells, or PBMCs; the material itself was cDNA or gDNA.

In the authors' workflow: Reference gene primer amplification gave nucleated cell count estimates. The assay was immunoSEQ multiplex PCR, and TCRdb's table has in-frame clones only and misses some. The DNA gave D and trimming, while V, J and clone size come from that table. This sample has under 250,000 clones, with around 83% found just once. This TCR was sampled from a man in his forties or fifties who had recovered from COVID-19. The sample comprised peripheral blood.

The CDR3 reads CASWGQGGFNEQFF. The CDR3 DNA is TGTGCCAGCTGGGGACAGGGGGGTTTCAATGAGCAGTTCTTC. The chain has TRBV21-1 and TRBJ2-1; the table's TRBD1 call for D was not verified on the DNA. TRBV21-1 is a documented pseudogene. This CDR3 contains 14 residues.